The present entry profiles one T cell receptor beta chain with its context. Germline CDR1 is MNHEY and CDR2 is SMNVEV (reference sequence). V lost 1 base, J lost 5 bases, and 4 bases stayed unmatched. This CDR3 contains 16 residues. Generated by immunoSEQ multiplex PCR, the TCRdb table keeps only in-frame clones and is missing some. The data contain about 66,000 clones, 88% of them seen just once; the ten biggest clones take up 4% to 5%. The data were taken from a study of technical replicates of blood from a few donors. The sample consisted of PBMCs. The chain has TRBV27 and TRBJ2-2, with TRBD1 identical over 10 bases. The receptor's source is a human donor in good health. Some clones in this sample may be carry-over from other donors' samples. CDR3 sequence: CASSLYGQGGTGELFF. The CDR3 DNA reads TGTGCCAGCAGTTTATACGGACAGGGGGGGACCGGGGAGCTGTTTTTT.